A single sample gave rise to the 18 T cell receptor beta chains below, sequenced in a study of OX40 agonist ivuxolimab in advanced cancers. To prepare the library, the immunoSEQ multiplex PCR assay was applied. TCRdb took this table from immuneACCESS and kept in-frame rearrangements with V and J called. Such tables lack part of the clones; where checked against another copy, unresolved V genes explain under half of the gap, and the rest is unexplained. A total of 36,000 or so clones appear in this sample, about 77% of them only once. The ten largest make up roughly 23% of the sample. The input for sequencing was CD4+ or CD8+ T cells sorted from blood, taken in a trial of the OX40 agonist ivuxolimab. These receptors were collected from an adult with an advanced solid tumor such as melanoma, head and neck, liver or kidney cancer.

CDR3 residues: CASSLASGGRETQYF. DNA for the CDR3: TGTGCCAGCAGCTTGGCTTCGGGAGGGCGGGAGACCCAGTACTTC. The chain has TRBV5-4 and TRBJ2-5, with TRBD2 matching 8 bases. Per germline, CDR1 SGHNT and CDR2 YYREEE (reference sequence). CDR3 length: 15 residues. J gave up 5 bases and V 0 bases, and 6 bases lay outside the gene matches. Full variable domain (missing parts from reference TRBV5-4 and TRBJ2-5): ETGVTQSPTHLIKTRGQQVTLRCSSQSGHNTVSWYQQALGQGPQFIFQYYREEENGRGNFPPRFSGLQFPNYSSELNVNALELDDSALYLCASSLASGGRETQYFGPGTRLLVL.

The chain employs TRBV7-8 and TRBJ2-3; the D is unclear. V was cut by 5 bases and J by 4 bases, with 10 bases left in between. The V gene's germline CDR1 is SGHVS and CDR2 FQNEAQ. The CDR3 has 13 residues. The CDR3 region is CASSTTSADTQYF. The CDR3 region has the DNA TGTGCCAGCAGCACTACCAGCGCAGATACGCAGTATTTT.

Turning to this clone: Other DNA sequences in this specimen translate into the identical CDR3. The rearrangement uses TRBV5-4 and TRBJ2-2; 7 nucleotides agree with TRBD2. Looked up from germline, CDR1 is SGHNT and CDR2 is YYREEE (reference sequence). This CDR3 region has 14 residues. V gave up 0 bases and J gave up 5 bases; unmatched junction bases: 1. In DNA form, the CDR3 reads TGTGCCAGCAGCTTGGCCGGGGGGACCGGGGAGCTGTTTTTT. It is translated as CASSLAGGTGELFF.

In its sample, this clone was seen once. The chain has TRBV4-2 and TRBJ2-2; 10 bases are shared with TRBD2. V was pared by 3 bases and J by 1 base, with 5 bases of the junction left unmatched. The CDR3 runs to 17 residues. Germline V gene sequence: CDR1 LGHNA, CDR2 YNFKEQ. The CDR3 DNA reads TGTGCCAGCAGCCAGTCACTAGCGGGGAGGAACACCGGGGAGCTGTTTTTT. Its protein is CASSQSLAGRNTGELFF.

V usage is TRBV27 and J usage is TRBJ2-7; 9 bases are a match to TRBD1. In germline, CDR1 is MNHEY, CDR2 SMNVEV (reference sequence). The CDR3 extends over 14 amino acids. Unmatched junction bases numbered 4, after V lost 5 bases and J lost 2 bases. CDR3: CASSIGQGPYEQYF. CDR3 nucleotide sequence: TGTGCCAGCAGTATAGGACAGGGGCCCTACGAGCAGTACTTC.

This chain connects TRBV4-2 to TRBJ2-5; the D is unclear. The germline CDR1 and CDR2 sequences are LGHNA and YNFKEQ. Deletions cut 0 bases from V and 5 bases from J, with 13 bases between. CDR3 length: 15 amino acids. CDR3 in amino acids: CASSQDWPVGETQYF. Here the CDR3 DNA reads TGTGCCAGCAGCCAAGATTGGCCGGTGGGGGAGACCCAGTACTTC.

This sequence joins TRBV28 and TRBJ1-1, with TRBD1 as a possible D gene (5 bases). Per germline, CDR1 MDHEN and CDR2 SYDVKM. CDR3 size: 16 residues. Trimming shortened V by 6 bases and J by 5 bases, and 22 bases separated the two germline ends. As DNA, the CDR3 is TGTGCCAGCAGCCATCCCTCCGGGACCTACCTAACTGAAGCTTTCTTT. Residues: CASSHPSGTYLTEAFF.

The V gene is TRBV6-6, the J gene TRBJ2-7; 7 bases line up with TRBD1. In germline, CDR1 is MNHNY, CDR2 SVGAGI (reference sequence). After removal of 4 bases from V and 0 bases from J, the junction contained 3 bases not matched to a gene. The CDR3 runs to 14 residues. The CDR3 nucleotides read TGTGCCAGCAGTTTGACAGGGAGCTCCTACGAGCAGTACTTC. Its protein product is CASSLTGSSYEQYF.

The chain uses TRBV7-9 and TRBJ1-1; TRBD1 might be the D (6 bases). Trimming removed 10 bases from V and 4 bases from J, with 19 bases in between. Germline V gene data show CDR1 as SEHNR and CDR2 as FQNEAQ (reference sequence). The CDR3 has 14 amino acids. The CDR3 DNA is TGTGCCATATCCTGGGGGGCGAGAGGCACTGAAGCTTTCTTT. This encodes CAISWGARGTEAFF.

J is TRBJ2-4 and V is TRBV6-6; 9 bases line up with TRBD2. V shed 2 bases, J shed 6 bases, and the junction held 5 bases outside the gene matches. Per the germline V gene, CDR1 is MNHNY and CDR2 is SVGAGI (reference sequence). This CDR3 contains 15 residues. Here the CDR3 reads CASSYLASGTNIQYF. CDR3 coding DNA: TGTGCCAGCAGTTACCTTGCTAGCGGGACAAACATTCAGTACTTC.

V and J are TRBV28 and TRBJ2-7; TRBD2 is a possible D gene (6 bases). Germline CDR1 is MDHEN and CDR2 is SYDVKM. The CDR3 has 17 residues. Between the trimmed V and J ends, which lost 1 base and 0 bases, there was a span of 16 bases. The CDR3 DNA reads as TGTGCCAGCAGTTTATCAACCTCGGGACTGACCTCCTACGAGCAGTACTTC. Translated, it gives CASSLSTSGLTSYEQYF.

The rearrangement uses TRBV28 and TRBJ2-3; 8 nucleotides line up with TRBD2. Unmatched junction bases numbered 10, after V lost 8 bases and J lost 0 bases. Germline CDR1 MDHEN, CDR2 SYDVKM. The CDR3 has 16 amino acids. The CDR3 spells CASRGGRQRSTDTQYF. DNA for the CDR3: TGTGCCAGCCGGGGGGGCCGCCAAAGGAGCACAGATACGCAGTATTTT.

The chain has TRBV30 and TRBJ2-7; D uncertain. V gave up 1 base and J gave up 0 bases, with 4 bases separating them. Germline V lookup: CDR1 GTSNPN, CDR2 SVGIG (reference sequence). The CDR3 has 12 residues. The CDR3, as DNA: TGTGCCTGGAGTGAGGGCTCCTACGAGCAGTACTTC. The encoded protein is CAWSEGSYEQYF. Based on the CDR3 plus reference TRBV30 and TRBJ2-7, the full variable domain is SQTIHQWPATLVQPVGSPLSLECTVEGTSNPNLYWYRQAAGRGLQLLFYSVGIGQISSEVPQNLSASRPQDRQFILSSKKLLLSDSGFYLCAWSEGSYEQYFGPGTRLTVT.

The V and J genes are TRBV4-3 and TRBJ1-4, with D hard to call. Trimming shortened V by 0 bases and J by 0 bases, and 5 bases separated the two germline ends. Germline V gene data show CDR1 as LGHNA and CDR2 as YSLEER. CDR3 length: 15 amino acids. The CDR3 nucleotides read TGCGCCAGCAGCCAAGATCGTGCAACTAATGAAAAACTGTTTTTT. It encodes CASSQDRATNEKLFF.

The rearrangement uses TRBV7-9 and TRBJ2-1; 11 bases map to TRBD2. The CDR3 extends over 16 amino acids. CDR1 is SEHNR and CDR2 is FQNEAQ in the germline V gene (reference sequence). With V trimmed by 4 bases and J by 6 bases, 8 bases remained unmatched. The CDR3: CASSSPLAGDSNEQFF. CDR3 nucleotides: TGTGCCAGCAGCTCTCCACTAGCGGGAGACAGCAATGAGCAGTTCTTC.

This chain uses TRBV6-5 with TRBJ1-1; 10 bases align to TRBD1. CDR3 length: 14 amino acids. Germline V gives CDR1 MNHEY, CDR2 SVGAGI. V lost 8 bases to trimming and J lost 5 bases; unmatched junction nucleotides: 8. The CDR3 sequence is CASGDRGVSTEAFF. CDR3 coding DNA: TGTGCCAGCGGGGACAGGGGAGTTTCGACTGAAGCTTTCTTT.

This clone has a handful of counts. This chain uses TRBV5-5 with TRBJ2-7; 10 bases match TRBD1. This CDR3 spans 14 amino acids. In germline, CDR1 is SGHKS, CDR2 YYEKEE (reference sequence). Trimming cost V 3 bases and J 6 bases; bases outside gene matches: 6. CDR3 protein: CASSSTGGYSEQYF. Written as DNA, the CDR3 is TGTGCCAGCAGCTCGACAGGGGGCTATAGCGAGCAGTACTTC.

The rearrangement uses TRBV6-9 and TRBJ2-7; the D gene is possibly TRBD1 (5 bases). Per the germline V gene, CDR1 is MNHGY and CDR2 is SVAAGI. The V end lost 4 bases, the J end lost 2 bases, and 9 bases lay between the germline ends. CDR3 length: 13 amino acids. For the CDR3, the DNA is TGTGCCAGCAGTTTGGGGCTTACCTACGAGCAGTACTTC. Translating gives CASSLGLTYEQYF.